The 16 T cell receptor beta chains reported below all come from one sample, sequenced in a study of blood T cell repertoires in COVID-19. Some clones are missing from TCRdb's copy, which holds only in-frame ones; the method was immunoSEQ multiplex PCR. Among some 200,000 clones, 87% were seen once, and the ten largest hold around 0.88%. Sequencing was done on a sample of peripheral blood. The receptors shown here come from a woman between 18 and 29 years old who had recovered from COVID-19.

The gene calls are TRBV7-9 and TRBJ1-1; 8 bases align to TRBD1. The CDR3 consists of 16 residues. Losses at the gene ends were 1 base for V and 4 bases for J; bases not matched to a gene: 8. CDR1 and CDR2 (germline): SEHNR, FQNEAQ (reference sequence). In nucleotides, the CDR3 is TGTGCCAGCAGCTTAGGGACAGGGCGATTGGGCACTGAAGCTTTCTTT. It specifies CASSLGTGRLGTEAFF. Full variable domain (missing parts from reference TRBV7-9 and TRBJ1-1): DTGVSQNPRHKITKRGQNVTFRCDPISEHNRLYWYRQTLGQGPEFLTYFQNEAQLEKSRLLSDRFSAERPKGSFSTLEIQRTEQGDSAMYLCASSLGTGRLGTEAFFGQGTRLTVV.

This clone occurred once. The chain links TRBV7-9 to TRBJ1-2; possible D gene TRBD1, 5 bases. Trimming removed 6 bases from V and 3 bases from J, with 14 bases in between. Germline V gene sequence: CDR1 SEHNR, CDR2 FQNEAQ (reference sequence). The CDR3 length is 14 residues. The chain's CDR3 is CASSRQGIDYGYTF. The CDR3 DNA follows: TGTGCCAGCAGTCGCCAGGGAATAGACTATGGCTACACCTTC.

The chain links TRBV19 to TRBJ2-2; D is ambiguous. Trimming removed 6 bases from V and 7 bases from J, with 12 bases in between. The CDR3 contains 13 residues. Germline-derived CDR1 and CDR2 are LNHDA and SQIVND (reference sequence). CDR3 loop: CASSPGFGGELFF. Here the CDR3 DNA reads TGTGCCAGTAGCCCCGGGTTCGGCGGGGAGCTGTTTTTT.

The V call is TRBV5-4, the J call TRBJ2-3; no firm D call. The germline V gene has CDR1 SGHNT and CDR2 YYREEE (reference sequence). The CDR3 spans 11 residues. V gave up 4 bases and J gave up 4 bases, with 4 bases separating them. CDR3 protein: CASSISDTQYF. CDR3 bases: TGTGCCAGCAGCATCTCAGATACGCAGTATTTT.

This sequence joins TRBV11-2 and TRBJ1-6, with D possibly matching TRBD1 (6 bases). V was cut by 0 bases and J by 4 bases, with 10 bases left in between. This CDR3 spans 16 amino acids. Germline V gives CDR1 SGHAT, CDR2 FQNNGV. The DNA of the CDR3 is TGTGCCAGCAGCTTAGATCAGGGGTGGTATAATTCACCCCTCCACTTT. It specifies CASSLDQGWYNSPLHF.

The chain is built from TRBV11-2 and TRBJ1-2, with TRBD1 as a possible D gene (5 bases). This CDR3 is built from 12 residues. The ends were cut back, 1 base at V and 8 bases at J, with 8 bases in the middle. Germline CDR1 SGHAT, CDR2 FQNNGV. The CDR3 protein is CASSLGRDGYTF. The CDR3 DNA follows: TGTGCCAGCAGCTTAGGGAGGGACGGCTACACCTTC.

The chain joins TRBV4-3 to TRBJ2-1, with unresolved D. Per the germline V gene, CDR1 is LGHNA and CDR2 is YSLEER. V was clipped by 0 bases and J by 4 bases, with 7 bases between them. The CDR3 runs 14 residues. The CDR3 DNA follows: TGCGCCAGCAGCCAAGACTGGCAGTACAATGAGCAGTTCTTC. Protein sequence: CASSQDWQYNEQFF.

The chain couples TRBV7-9 to TRBJ1-6; no clear D gene. V shed 4 bases and J shed 7 bases, with 17 bases lying between them. The CDR3 contains 16 residues. CDR1 is SEHNR and CDR2 is FQNEAQ in the germline V gene (reference sequence). CDR3 DNA sequence: TGTGCCAGCAGCTATCTCTCAGGAAATCCGAATTCACCCCTCCACTTT. Its protein is CASSYLSGNPNSPLHF.

The sample holds one count of this clone. The chain couples TRBV5-1 to TRBJ2-7; 8 bases match TRBD1. Germline CDR1 is SGHRS and CDR2 is YFSETQ. V lost 3 bases and J lost 5; bases outside the gene matches: 13. This CDR3 spans 16 amino acids. The CDR3 DNA reads TGCGCCAGCAGCTGGGGGTCTGACAGGGGTCTCCACGAGCAGTACTTC. This sequence encodes CASSWGSDRGLHEQYF.

V usage is TRBV3-1 (or the pseudogene TRBV3-2) and J usage is TRBJ2-3, with TRBD2 as a possible D gene (7 bases). The CDR3 totals 17 residues. Between the trimmed V and J ends, which lost 0 bases and 4 bases, there was a span of 17 bases. The V gene's germline CDR1 is LGHDT and CDR2 YNNKEL (reference sequence). This chain's CDR3 is CASSQDKAGASPDTQYF. The DNA of the CDR3 is TGTGCCAGCAGCCAAGATAAGGCGGGGGCTTCCCCAGATACGCAGTATTTT.

The V call is TRBV5-6, the J call TRBJ2-7; the match to TRBD2 covers 7 bases. V lost 4 bases, J lost 3 bases, and 7 bases stayed unmatched. The CDR3 length is 14 residues. CDR1 is SGHDT, CDR2 YYEEEE, per germline. The CDR3 is CASSGGSWGYEQYV. CDR3 DNA sequence: TGTGCCAGCAGCGGCGGGAGTTGGGGCTACGAGCAGTACGTC.

This clone was found a few times. J is TRBJ2-7 and V is TRBV7-2; 8 bases are shared with TRBD2. The V gene end was trimmed by 3 bases and the J gene end by 2 bases; junction bases not matched to a gene: 6. The CDR3 has 15 amino acids. Germline-derived CDR1 and CDR2 are SGHTA and FQGNSA. In nucleotides, the CDR3 is TGTGCCAGCAGCTTCCGGGGGGGCCTCCCCTACGAGCAGTACTTC. Protein sequence: CASSFRGGLPYEQYF. Based on the CDR3 plus reference TRBV7-2 and TRBJ2-7, the full variable domain is GAGVSQSPSNKVTEKGKDVELRCDPISGHTALYWYRQSLGQGLEFLIYFQGNSAPDKSGLPSDRFSAERTGGSVSTLTIQRTQQEDSAVYLCASSFRGGLPYEQYFGPGTRLTVT.

Remarks on this clone: In the same sample, other DNA sequences code for this CDR3. The V and J genes are TRBV19 and TRBJ1-5, with 9 nucleotides matching TRBD1. The V gene's germline CDR1 is LNHDA and CDR2 SQIVND (reference sequence). CDR3 length: 15 residues. V was pared by 4 bases and J by 1 base, with 2 bases of the junction left unmatched. CDR3 region: CASSTTGGSNQPQHF. CDR3 nucleotides: TGTGCCAGTAGTACTACAGGGGGCAGCAATCAGCCCCAGCATTTT.

V gene TRBV5-4 combines with J gene TRBJ1-5; perhaps TRBD1 as D (5 bases). The germline gives CDR1 SGHNT, CDR2 YYREEE (reference sequence). Trimming shortened V by 4 bases and J by 7 bases, and 18 bases separated the two germline ends. CDR3 size: 15 residues. The CDR3 DNA follows: TGTGCCAGCAGCGGGGGGGGTGGAGGAACGCAGCCCCAGCATTTT. It codes for CASSGGGGGTQPQHF.

The chain joins TRBV11-2 to TRBJ2-7; 10 nucleotides match TRBD1. CDR3 size: 19 residues. The V gene end was trimmed by 4 bases and the J gene end by 0 bases; junction bases not matched to a gene: 15. Germline values: CDR1 SGHAT, CDR2 FQNNGV. CDR3 sequence reads: CASSSAPGTGDRFSYEQYV. The CDR3 nucleotides are TGTGCCAGCAGCTCGGCTCCCGGGACAGGGGACCGATTCTCCTACGAGCAGTACGTC.

The rearrangement links TRBV11-2 to TRBJ1-1; D perhaps matches TRBD1 (5 bases). V lost 7 bases and J lost 4, with 13 bases in between. This CDR3 has 13 residues. Germline values: CDR1 SGHAT, CDR2 FQNNGV. The CDR3 protein is CASNLVGGTEAFF. For the CDR3, the DNA is TGTGCCAGCAATCTGGTGGGGGGCACTGAAGCTTTCTTT.